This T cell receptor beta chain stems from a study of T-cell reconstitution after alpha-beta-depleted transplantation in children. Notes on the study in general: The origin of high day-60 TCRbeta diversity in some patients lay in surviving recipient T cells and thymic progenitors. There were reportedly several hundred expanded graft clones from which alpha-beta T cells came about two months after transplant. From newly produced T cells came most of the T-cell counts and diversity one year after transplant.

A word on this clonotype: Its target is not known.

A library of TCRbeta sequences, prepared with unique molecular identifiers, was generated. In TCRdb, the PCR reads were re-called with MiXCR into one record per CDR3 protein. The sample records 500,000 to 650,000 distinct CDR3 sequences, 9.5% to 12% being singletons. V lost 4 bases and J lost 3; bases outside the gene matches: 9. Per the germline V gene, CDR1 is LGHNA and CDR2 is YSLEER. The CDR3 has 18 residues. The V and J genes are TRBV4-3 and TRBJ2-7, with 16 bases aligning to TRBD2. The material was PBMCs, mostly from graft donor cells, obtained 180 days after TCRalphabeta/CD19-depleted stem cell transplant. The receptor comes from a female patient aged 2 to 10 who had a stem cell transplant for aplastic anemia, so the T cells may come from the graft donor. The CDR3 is CASSPGTSGRAPIYEQYF. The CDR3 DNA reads TGCGCCAGCAGCCCTGGGACTAGCGGGAGGGCCCCTATCTACGAGCAGTACTTC.